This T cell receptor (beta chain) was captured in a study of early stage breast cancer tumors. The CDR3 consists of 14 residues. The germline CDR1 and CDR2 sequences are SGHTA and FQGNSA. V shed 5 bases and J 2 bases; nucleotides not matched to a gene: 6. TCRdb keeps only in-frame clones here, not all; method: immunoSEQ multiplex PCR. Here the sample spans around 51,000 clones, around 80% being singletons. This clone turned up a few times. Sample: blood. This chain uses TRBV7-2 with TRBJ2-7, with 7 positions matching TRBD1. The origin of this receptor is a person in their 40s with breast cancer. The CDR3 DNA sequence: TGTGCCAGCAGCCAGGGGGTGAGAACCTACGAGCAGTACTTC. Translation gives CASSQGVRTYEQYF.